These 3 T cell receptor beta chains originate from one sample sequenced in a study of cytomegalovirus exposure and HLA in healthy donors. The PCR was carried out with 60 Vbeta primers and 13 Jbeta primers. The table came from immunoSEQ multiplex PCR; TCRdb's copy has only in-frame clones and leaves some out. The data show some 200,000 clones, 81% seen once. The sample comprised PBMCs. These receptors all come from a man aged 50 to 59 in good health and CMV-seronegative.

Comments on this clone: At one boundary the junction diverges from the germline segment, which might be a read error. The rearrangement links TRBV5-6 to TRBJ2-5; D gene uncertain. The germline CDR1 and CDR2 sequences are SGHDT and YYEEEE. The CDR3 runs to 15 residues. The DNA for the CDR3 is TGTGCCGGCAGCCCCAGCCCGAGGTACCAAGAGACCCAGTACTTC. Its translation is CAGSPSPRYQETQYF.

The chain uses TRBV7-2 and TRBJ2-7; D perhaps matches TRBD2 (5 bases). Germline CDR1 is SGHTA and CDR2 is FQGNSA. The CDR3 runs 13 residues. Trimming removed 4 bases from V and 2 bases from J, with 9 bases in between. CDR3 nucleotides: TGTGCCAGCAGCTACCCGGGGACCTACGAGCAGTACTTC. As protein: CASSYPGTYEQYF.

V gene TRBV5-1 combines with J gene TRBJ1-4; 7 bases are a match to TRBD1. Per the germline V gene, CDR1 is SGHRS and CDR2 is YFSETQ. J was trimmed by 8 bases and V by 4 bases; bases with no gene match: 5. The CDR3 extends over 13 amino acids. CDR3 coding DNA: TGCGCCAGCAGCGTTCAGGGGGGAGAAAAACTGTTTTTT. It is translated as CASSVQGGEKLFF.